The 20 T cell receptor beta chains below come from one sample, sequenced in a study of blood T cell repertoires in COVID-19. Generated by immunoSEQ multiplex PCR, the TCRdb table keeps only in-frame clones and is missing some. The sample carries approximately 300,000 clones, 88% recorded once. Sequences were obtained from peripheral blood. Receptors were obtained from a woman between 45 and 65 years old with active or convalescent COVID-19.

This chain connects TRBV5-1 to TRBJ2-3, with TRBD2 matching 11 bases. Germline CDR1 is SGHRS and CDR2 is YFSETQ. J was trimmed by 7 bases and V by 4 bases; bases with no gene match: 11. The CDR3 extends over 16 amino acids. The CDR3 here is CASSPDTSGGYYTQYF. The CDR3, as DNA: TGCGCCAGCAGCCCTGACACTAGCGGGGGATACTATACGCAGTATTTT.

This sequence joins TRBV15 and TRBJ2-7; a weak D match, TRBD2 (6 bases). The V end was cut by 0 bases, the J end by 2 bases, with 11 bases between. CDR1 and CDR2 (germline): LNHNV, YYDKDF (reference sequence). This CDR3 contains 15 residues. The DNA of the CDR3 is TGTGCCACCAGCAGAGAACTAGCCGTAACCTACGAGCAGTACTTC. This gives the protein CATSRELAVTYEQYF.

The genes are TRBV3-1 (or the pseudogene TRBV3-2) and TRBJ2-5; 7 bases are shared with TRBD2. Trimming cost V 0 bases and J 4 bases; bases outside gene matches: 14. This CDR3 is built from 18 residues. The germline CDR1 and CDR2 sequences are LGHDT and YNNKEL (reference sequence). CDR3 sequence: CASSQDFGTIIMGETQYF. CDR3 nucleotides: TGTGCCAGCAGCCAAGACTTCGGGACTATCATTATGGGAGAGACCCAGTACTTC.

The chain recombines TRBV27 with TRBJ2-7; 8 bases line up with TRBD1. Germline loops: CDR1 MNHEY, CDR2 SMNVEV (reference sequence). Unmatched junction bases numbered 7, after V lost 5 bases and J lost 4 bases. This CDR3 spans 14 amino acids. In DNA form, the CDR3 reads TGTGCCAGCAGTCAAGACAGGGGTCGGTACGAGCAGTACTTC. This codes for CASSQDRGRYEQYF.

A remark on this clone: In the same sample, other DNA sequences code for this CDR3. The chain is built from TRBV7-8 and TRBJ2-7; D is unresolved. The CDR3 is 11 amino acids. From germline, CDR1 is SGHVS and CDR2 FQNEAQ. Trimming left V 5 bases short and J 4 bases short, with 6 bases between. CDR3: CASSPSYEQYF. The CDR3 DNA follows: TGTGCCAGCAGCCCGTCGTACGAGCAGTACTTC. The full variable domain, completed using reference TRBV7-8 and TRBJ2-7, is GAGVSQSPRYKVAKRGQDVALRCDPISGHVSLFWYQQALGQGPEFLTYFQNEAQLDKSGLPSDRFFAERPEGSVSTLKIQRTQQEDSAVYLCASSPSYEQYFGPGTRLTVT.

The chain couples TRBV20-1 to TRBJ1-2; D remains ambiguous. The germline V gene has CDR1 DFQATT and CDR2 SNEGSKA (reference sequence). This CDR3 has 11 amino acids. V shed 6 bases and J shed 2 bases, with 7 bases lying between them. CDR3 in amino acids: CSAPLNYGYTF. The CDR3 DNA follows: TGCAGTGCCCCACTGAACTATGGCTACACCTTC.

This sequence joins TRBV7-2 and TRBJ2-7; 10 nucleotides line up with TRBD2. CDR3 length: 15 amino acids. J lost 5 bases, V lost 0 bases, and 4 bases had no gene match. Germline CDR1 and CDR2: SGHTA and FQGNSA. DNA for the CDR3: TGTGCCAGCAGCTTAGCGCCTAGCGGGAGCGACGAGCAGTACTTC. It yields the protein CASSLAPSGSDEQYF.

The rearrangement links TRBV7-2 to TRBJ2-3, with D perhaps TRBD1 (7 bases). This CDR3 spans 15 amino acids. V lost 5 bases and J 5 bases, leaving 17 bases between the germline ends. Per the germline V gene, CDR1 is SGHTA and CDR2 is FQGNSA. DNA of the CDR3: TGTGCCAGCAGCCCAGGGGGGACTGGCCTAGATACGCAGTATTTT. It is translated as CASSPGGTGLDTQYF.

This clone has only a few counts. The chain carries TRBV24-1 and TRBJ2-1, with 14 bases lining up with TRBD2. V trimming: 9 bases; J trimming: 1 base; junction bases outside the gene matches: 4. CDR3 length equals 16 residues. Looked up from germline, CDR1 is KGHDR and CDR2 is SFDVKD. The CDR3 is CATGTSGRGSYNEQFF. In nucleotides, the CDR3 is TGTGCCACCGGGACTAGCGGGAGAGGATCCTACAATGAGCAGTTCTTC.

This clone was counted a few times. CDR3 residues: CASSYRGESMEKLFF. The CDR3 DNA follows: TGTGCCAGCAGTTATCGGGGGGAGAGTATGGAAAAACTGTTTTTT. V gene TRBV6-5 combines with J gene TRBJ1-4, with D perhaps matching TRBD1 (5 bases). V was pared by 3 bases and J by 8 bases, with 16 bases between. The CDR3 has 15 amino acids. The germline gives CDR1 MNHEY, CDR2 SVGAGI.

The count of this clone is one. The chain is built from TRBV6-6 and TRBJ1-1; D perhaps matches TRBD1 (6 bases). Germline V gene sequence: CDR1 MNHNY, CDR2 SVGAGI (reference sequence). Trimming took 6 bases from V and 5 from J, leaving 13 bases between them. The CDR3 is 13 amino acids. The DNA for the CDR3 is TGTGCCAGCAGCCAGGGGCAGAGGACTGAAGCTTTCTTT. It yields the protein CASSQGQRTEAFF.

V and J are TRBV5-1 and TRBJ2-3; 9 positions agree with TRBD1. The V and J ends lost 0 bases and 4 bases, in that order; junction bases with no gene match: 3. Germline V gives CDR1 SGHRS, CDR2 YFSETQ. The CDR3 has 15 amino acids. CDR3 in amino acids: CASSLGGTGSDTQYF. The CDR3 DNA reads TGCGCCAGCAGCTTGGGTGGGACAGGGTCAGATACGCAGTATTTT.

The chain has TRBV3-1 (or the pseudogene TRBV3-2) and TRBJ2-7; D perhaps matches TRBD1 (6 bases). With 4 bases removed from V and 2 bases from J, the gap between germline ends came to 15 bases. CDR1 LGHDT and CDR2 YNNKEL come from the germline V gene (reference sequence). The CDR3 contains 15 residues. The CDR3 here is CASSRTGRTAYEQYF. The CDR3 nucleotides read TGTGCCAGCAGCCGTACAGGGCGAACAGCCTACGAGCAGTACTTC.

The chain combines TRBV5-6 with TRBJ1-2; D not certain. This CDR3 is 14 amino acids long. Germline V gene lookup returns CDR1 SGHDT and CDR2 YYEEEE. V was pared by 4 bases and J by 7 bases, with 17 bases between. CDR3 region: CASSLWGGYSGYTF. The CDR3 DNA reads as TGTGCCAGCAGCCTTTGGGGAGGGTATAGTGGCTACACCTTC.

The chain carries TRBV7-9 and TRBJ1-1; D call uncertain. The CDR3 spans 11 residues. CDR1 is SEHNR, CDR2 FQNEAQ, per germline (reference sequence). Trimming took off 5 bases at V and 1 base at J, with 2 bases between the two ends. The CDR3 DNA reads TGTGCCAGCAGCCAGAACACTGAAGCTTTCTTT. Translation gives CASSQNTEAFF.

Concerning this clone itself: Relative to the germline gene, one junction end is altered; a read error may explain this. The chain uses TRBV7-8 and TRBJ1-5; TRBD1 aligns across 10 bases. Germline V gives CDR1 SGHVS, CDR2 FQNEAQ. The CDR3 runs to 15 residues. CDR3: CASSRGGTGDQAQHF. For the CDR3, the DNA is TGTGCCAGCAGCCGAGGAGGGACAGGGGATCAGGCCCAGCATTTT. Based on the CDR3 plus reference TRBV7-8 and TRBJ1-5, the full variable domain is GAGVSQSPRYKVAKRGQDVALRCDPISGHVSLFWYQQALGQGPEFLTYFQNEAQLDKSGLPSDRFFAERPEGSVSTLKIQRTQQEDSAVYLCASSRGGTGDQAQHFGDGTRLSIL.

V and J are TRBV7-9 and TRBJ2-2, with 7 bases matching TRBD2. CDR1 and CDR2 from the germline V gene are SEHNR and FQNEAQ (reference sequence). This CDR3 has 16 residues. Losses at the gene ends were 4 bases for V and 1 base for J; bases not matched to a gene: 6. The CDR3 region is CASSSGLVGNTGELFF. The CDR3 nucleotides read TGTGCCAGCAGCTCCGGACTAGTGGGGAACACCGGGGAGCTGTTTTTT.

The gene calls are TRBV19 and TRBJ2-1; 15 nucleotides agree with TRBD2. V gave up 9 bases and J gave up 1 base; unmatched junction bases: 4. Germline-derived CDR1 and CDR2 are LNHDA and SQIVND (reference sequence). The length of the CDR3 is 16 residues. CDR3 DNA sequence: TGTGCCAGCGGGACTAGCGGGAGGATGTCCTACAATGAGCAGTTCTTC. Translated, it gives CASGTSGRMSYNEQFF.

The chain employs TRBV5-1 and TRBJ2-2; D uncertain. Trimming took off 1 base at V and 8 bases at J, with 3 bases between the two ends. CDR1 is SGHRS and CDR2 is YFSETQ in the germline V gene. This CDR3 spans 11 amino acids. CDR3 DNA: TGCGCCAGCAGCTTGTATGGGGAGCTGTTTTTT. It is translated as CASSLYGELFF.

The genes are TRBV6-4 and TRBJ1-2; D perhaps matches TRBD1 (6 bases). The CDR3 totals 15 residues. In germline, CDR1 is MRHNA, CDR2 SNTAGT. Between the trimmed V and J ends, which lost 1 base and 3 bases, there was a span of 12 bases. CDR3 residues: CASSDYTGLDYGYTF. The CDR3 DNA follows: TGTGCCAGCAGTGACTACACAGGGCTGGACTATGGCTACACCTTC.